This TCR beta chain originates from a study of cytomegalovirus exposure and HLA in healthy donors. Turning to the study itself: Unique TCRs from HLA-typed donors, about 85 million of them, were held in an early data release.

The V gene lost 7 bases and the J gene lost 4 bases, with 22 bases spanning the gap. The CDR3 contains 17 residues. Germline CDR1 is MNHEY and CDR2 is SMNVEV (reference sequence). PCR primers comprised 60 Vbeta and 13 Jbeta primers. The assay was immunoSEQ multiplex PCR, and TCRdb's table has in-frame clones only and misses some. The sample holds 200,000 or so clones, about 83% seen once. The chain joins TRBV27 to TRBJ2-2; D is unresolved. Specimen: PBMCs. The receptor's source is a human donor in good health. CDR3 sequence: CASTWVLMSGTTGELFF. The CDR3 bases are TGTGCCAGCACGTGGGTTTTAATGTCGGGTACCACCGGGGAGCTGTTTTTT.